Presented here are 6 T cell receptor beta chains from one specimen sequenced in a study of blood T cells in healthy people across ages. With a J-beta primer mix and a sample-barcoded 5' primer, a second PCR ran about 6 to 11 cycles. Each CDR3 protein is one row after TCRdb ran MiXCR on the 5' RACE reads. The sample has about 1,500,000 distinct CDR3 sequences, about 43% seen once. Sequencing input: blood. These receptor sequences come from a young woman in good health.

The genes are TRBV6-6 and TRBJ2-5, with 8 bases matching TRBD1. The CDR3 loop spans 15 amino acids. Germline values: CDR1 MNHNY, CDR2 SVGAGI (reference sequence). Losses at the gene ends were 6 bases for V and 11 bases for J; bases not matched to a gene: 17. The CDR3, as DNA: TGTGCCAGCAGCCACAGGGGGGAGTCCTACAATGAGCAGTACTTC. Translated, it gives CASSHRGESYNEQYF.

The chain has TRBV11-2 and TRBJ2-7; D unclear. The CDR3 sequence is 15 residues long. The V gene lost 2 bases and the J gene lost 2 bases, with 13 bases spanning the gap. Looked up from germline, CDR1 is SGHAT and CDR2 is FQNNGV. CDR3 bases: TGTGCCAGCAGCTTAATCCCAAGCCCGACCTACGAGCAGTACTTC. This encodes CASSLIPSPTYEQYF.

This clonotype came up many times. The V and J genes are TRBV12-3 or TRBV12-4 and TRBJ1-1; D remains unclear. Trimming shortened V by 3 bases and J by 2 bases, and 7 bases separated the two germline ends. The CDR3 is 13 residues long. The chain's CDR3 is CASSLKINTEAFF. CDR3 nucleotides: TGTGCCAGCAGTTTGAAAATTAACACTGAAGCTTTCTTT.

The chain is built from TRBV27 and TRBJ1-3, with TRBD1 identical over 7 bases. V trimming: 5 bases; J trimming: 2 bases; junction bases outside the gene matches: 3. Germline-derived CDR1 and CDR2 are MNHEY and SMNVEV (reference sequence). The CDR3 extends over 14 amino acids. The CDR3 nucleotides are TGTGCCAGCAGTACTGACAGGGCTGGAAACACCATATATTTT. It yields the protein CASSTDRAGNTIYF.

This clonotype has only a few counts. CDR3 in DNA: TGTGCCAGCACCTTGGGGACAGGAGGCAATAATGAAAAACTGTTTTTT. This gives the protein CASTLGTGGNNEKLFF. The V and J genes are TRBV12-3 or TRBV12-4 and TRBJ1-4, with TRBD1 identical over 8 bases. The CDR3 spans 16 residues. Trimming at V came to 7 bases and at J to 4 bases, leaving 11 bases not matched to a gene.

The chain links TRBV27 to TRBJ2-5; 8 bases agree with TRBD1. This CDR3 comprises 15 residues. V shed 6 bases and J 4 bases; nucleotides not matched to a gene: 10. Germline assignment: CDR1 MNHEY and CDR2 SMNVEV (reference sequence). CDR3 residues: CASSRITGGVETQYF. The CDR3 DNA reads as TGTGCCAGCAGCCGAATTACAGGGGGAGTAGAGACCCAGTACTTC.